This is a list of T cell receptor beta chains from one sample in a study of beta chain features in type 1 diabetes. Using immunoSEQ multiplex PCR, the repertoire was profiled, and TCRdb retains in-frame clones only, with some absent. This table holds under 300,000 clones, more than 15% found once. The sample was naive CD4+ T cells from blood. The receptors originated from a man aged 30 to 39 with type 1 diabetes. The CDR3 runs from the conserved cysteine through the conserved F or W. The D gene is left open where the match is weak. Part of the rows lack a size; the others show once, few, many or a class for expanded clones.

J gene | V gene | D gene | clone size | CDR3 length | CDR3 DNA | CDR3 protein
TRBJ2-5 | TRBV27 | TRBD1 | NA | 14 | TGTGCCAGCAGCTCACAGGGGGCTAGGGAGACCCAGTACTTC | CASSSQGARETQYF
TRBJ2-7 | TRBV27 | NA | NA | 14 | TGTGCCAGCAGTTTAAGAGATCTACCCTACGAGCAGTACTTC | CASSLRDLPYEQYF
TRBJ1-1 | TRBV30 | NA | NA | 14 | TGTGCCTGCGGTGCCAGGGTTATGAACACTGAAGCTTTCTTT | CACGARVMNTEAFF
TRBJ1-2 | TRBV4-3 | NA | few | 14 | TGCGCCAGCAGCCCAATTGACAGTAACTATGGCTACACCTTC | CASSPIDSNYGYTF
TRBJ2-5 | TRBV5-4 | NA | NA | 15 | TGTGCCAGCAGCAGACCGGGAGCCCGTGGAGAGACCCAGTACTTC | CASSRPGARGETQYF
TRBJ2-7 | TRBV15 | TRBD2 | few | 15 | TGTGCCACCAGCAGGAGCGGGAGTAGGGTCCGGGAGCAGTACTTC | CATSRSGSRVREQYF
TRBJ1-5 | TRBV2 | NA | NA | 16 | TGTGCCAGCAGTGAACAGGGAGCCGCGGGCAATCAGCCCCAGCATTTT | CASSEQGAAGNQPQHF
TRBJ2-7 | TRBV7-9 | NA | NA | 14 | TGTGCCAGCAGCTTCCTTGCAGGGACCTACGAGCAGTACTTC | CASSFLAGTYEQYF
TRBJ2-3 | TRBV7-8 | NA | few | 16 | TGTGCCAGCAGCTTACGTCGGGACCGCCGGCCAGATACGCAGTATTTT | CASSLRRDRRPDTQYF
TRBJ2-5 | TRBV5-1 | NA | few | 14 | TGCGCCAGCAGCTTGGAAGGGATCCGTCCTGGCCAGTACTTC | CASSLEGIRPGQYF
TRBJ2-4 | TRBV30 | NA | NA | 13 | TGTGCCTGGAGTGTACCGAACGGGGTCATTCAGTACTTC | CAWSVPNGVIQYF
TRBJ2-2 | TRBV29-1 | NA | NA | 13 | TGCAGCGCTCGACCGACCCCCTCCGGGGAGCTGTTTTTT | CSARPTPSGELFF
TRBJ1-2 | TRBV7-9 | TRBD1 | NA | 12 | TGTGCCAGCAGGACAGGGAACTATGGCTACACCTTC | CASRTGNYGYTF
TRBJ2-7 | TRBV29-1 | NA | NA | 16 | TGCAGCGTTGAAGGAGCTCCAAGCGGATACTCCTACGAGCAGTACTTC | CSVEGAPSGYSYEQYF
TRBJ2-1 | TRBV14 | NA | few | 13 | TGTGCCAGCAGCCAAGATTTGGTTGCTGAGCAGTTCTTC | CASSQDLVAEQFF
TRBJ1-1 | TRBV18 | TRBD1 | few | 15 | TGTGCCAGCTCACCCTGGACAGGTTTGAACACTGAAGCTTTCTTT | CASSPWTGLNTEAFF
TRBJ2-5 | TRBV18 | NA | few | 14 | TGTGCCAGCTCACCACCTTCACAGCAAGAGACCCAGTACTTC | CASSPPSQQETQYF
TRBJ2-3 | TRBV25-1 | TRBD2 | NA | 16 | TGTGCCAGCAGTGCAGGACTAGCGGGAAGGGCAGATACGCAGTATTTT | CASSAGLAGRADTQYF
TRBJ1-1 | TRBV11-2 | NA | NA | 14 | TGTGCCAGCAGCTTAGGGCAGGAGAGGGCTGAAGCTTTCTTT | CASSLGQERAEAFF
TRBJ2-1 | TRBV9 | TRBD2 | NA | 15 | TGTGCCAGCAGCGTAGGACTAGCGGATTACAATGAGCAGTTCTTC | CASSVGLADYNEQFF
TRBJ2-7 | TRBV7-9 | NA | NA | 14 | TGTGCCAGCAGCTTATACGACAGGCACTACGAGCAGTACTTC | CASSLYDRHYEQYF
TRBJ1-1 | TRBV29-1 | NA | NA | 13 | TGCAGCGTTGTTGGGGGGGACACTTATGAAGCTTTCTTT | CSVVGGDTYEAFF
TRBJ1-4 | TRBV2 | NA | once | 14 | TGTGCCAGCGCCACAGGACCACTTAATGAAAAACTGTTTTTT | CASATGPLNEKLFF
TRBJ2-6 | TRBV29-1 | NA | few | 16 | TGCAGCGTTGAAGACCCCTACAGCTCTGGGGCCAACGTCCTGACTTTC | CSVEDPYSSGANVLTF
TRBJ2-7 | TRBV5-1 | TRBD1 | few | 14 | TGCGCCAGCAGCCGGGGACAGGTAGCCTACGAGCAGTACTTC | CASSRGQVAYEQYF
TRBJ2-5 | TRBV5-1 | NA | few | 14 | TGCGCCAGCAGCTTCCAGGGAAACCAAGAGACCCAGTACTTC | CASSFQGNQETQYF
TRBJ2-7 | TRBV6-5 | TRBD2 | NA | 13 | TGTGCCAGCCCAGGACTAGCGTGGAGCGAGCAGTACTTC | CASPGLAWSEQYF
TRBJ2-7 | TRBV4-3 | TRBD2 | NA | 18 | TGCGCCAGCAGCCAAGATGTAGGGACTAGCGGGCGCACCTACGAGCAGTACTTC | CASSQDVGTSGRTYEQYF
TRBJ1-1 | TRBV28 | TRBD1 | few | 13 | TGTGCCAGCAGTTACCGGGACAGGGTCGAAGCTTTCTTT | CASSYRDRVEAFF
TRBJ1-3 | TRBV7-6 | NA | few | 14 | TGTGCCAGCAGCCCGCAGACGGCTGGAAACACCATATATTTT | CASSPQTAGNTIYF
TRBJ2-6 | TRBV29-1 | TRBD1 | NA | 13 | TGCAGCGTTAGGGGGCCTGGGGCCAACGTCCTGACTTTC | CSVRGPGANVLTF
TRBJ2-7 | TRBV28 | TRBD1 | NA | 15 | TGTGCCAGCAGTTTGCCGGGACAGGGGACGTTCGAGCAGTACTTC | CASSLPGQGTFEQYF
TRBJ2-1 | TRBV4-1 | NA | NA | 14 | TGCGCCAGCAGCCAGCTAGGGACCTACAATGAGCAGTTCTTC | CASSQLGTYNEQFF
TRBJ2-7 | TRBV4-1 | TRBD1 | few | 17 | TGCGCCAGCAGCCAGGCCTCGGCCGGGACAGTGATTTACGAGCAGTACTTC | CASSQASAGTVIYEQYF
TRBJ2-1 | TRBV23-1 | NA | NA | 13 | TGCGCCAGCAGACCCCCCGCCCGTGGTGAGCAGTTCTTC | CASRPPARGEQFF
TRBJ1-2 | TRBV10-3 | TRBD1 | few | 11 | TGTGCCACCTTGGGACAGACTCACTACACCTTC | CATLGQTHYTF
TRBJ2-7 | TRBV27 | NA | NA | 15 | TGTGCCAGCAGAACCCCTAGCGCGAGCTCCTACGAGCAGTACTTC | CASRTPSASSYEQYF
TRBJ2-3 | TRBV28 | NA | NA | 14 | TGTGCCAGCAGTTCGGCCGCCGTGACAGATACGCAGTATTTT | CASSSAAVTDTQYF
TRBJ2-7 | TRBV18 | NA | NA | 14 | TGTGCCAGCTCACAGGCAGGGTTTACCTACGAGCAGTACTTC | CASSQAGFTYEQYF
TRBJ2-1 | TRBV5-1 | NA | few | 15 | TGCGCCAGCAGCTTTTCTCGTCGATCCGACAATGAGCAGTTCTTC | CASSFSRRSDNEQFF
TRBJ2-6 | TRBV28 | NA | NA | 15 | TGTGCCAGCAGTCCCAAGGGCTCTGGGGCCAACGTCCTGACTTTC | CASSPKGSGANVLTF
TRBJ2-4 | TRBV6-5 | TRBD1 | few | 13 | TGTGCCAGTTCGGGGACAGTCAAAAACATTCAGTACTTC | CASSGTVKNIQYF
TRBJ1-1 | TRBV30 | TRBD1 | few | 15 | TGTGCCTCCACGGCGAACTCGAGACAGGGGCTTGAAGCTTTCTTT | CASTANSRQGLEAFF
TRBJ2-1 | TRBV15 | NA | NA | 16 | TGTGCCACCAGCAGAGATTTGGCAGCAAGCCCTTATGAGCAGTTCTTC | CATSRDLAASPYEQFF
TRBJ2-1 | TRBV29-1 | TRBD2 | NA | 14 | TGCAGCGTTGTACAGCGGGAGGTCTACAATGAGCAGTTCTTC | CSVVQREVYNEQFF
TRBJ2-7 | TRBV28 | TRBD1 | NA | 13 | TGTGCCAGCAGTACCACCGGGACAGAAGAGCAGTACTTC | CASSTTGTEEQYF
TRBJ2-5 | TRBV29-1 | NA | NA | 12 | TGCAGCGTCATGCAAGCGGAAGAGACCCAGTACTTC | CSVMQAEETQYF
TRBJ2-5 | TRBV5-4 | NA | few | 14 | TGTGCCAGCAGCAGTTTTGGTTTCCAAGAGACCCAGTACTTC | CASSSFGFQETQYF
TRBJ1-4 | TRBV4-3 | NA | NA | 12 | TGCGCCAGCAGCCAAGAAGCAGAAAAACTGTTTTTT | CASSQEAEKLFF
TRBJ1-1 | TRBV4-1 | NA | NA | 14 | TGCGCCAGCAGCCCGTACGGGGTAAACACTGAAGCTTTCTTT | CASSPYGVNTEAFF
TRBJ2-2 | TRBV4-2 | TRBD2 | NA | 16 | TGTGCCAGCAGCCAAATCGGGACTAGCGCAGCCGGGGAGCTGTTTTTT | CASSQIGTSAAGELFF
TRBJ2-6 | TRBV7-9 | NA | NA | 15 | TGTGCCAGCAGCTTATTGGGTTCTGGGGCCAACGTCCTGACTTTC | CASSLLGSGANVLTF
TRBJ1-1 | TRBV2 | NA | few | 14 | TGTGCCAGCAGTGACAGGGCAAGGAACACTGAAGCTTTCTTT | CASSDRARNTEAFF